This entry describes one T cell receptor (beta chain). Its specificity is not known. Cultured CD4+ T-cell DNA underwent Oncomine TCR Beta short-read sequencing. MiXCR, applied by TCRdb to the PCR reads, yields one record per CDR3 protein. The sample consists of some 16,000 distinct CDR3 sequences, roughly 54% of them appearing once. This CDR3 region has 15 residues. V shed 5 bases, J shed 1 base, and the junction held 6 bases outside the gene matches. Germline CDR1 is MNHNS and CDR2 is SASEGT. The sample's time point: late sampling 161 to 241 days after vaccination in a few convalescent patients. Treatment in this sample: roughly 10-day PBMC culture with coronavirus spike peptide pools or control peptides (ViraFEST assay). ViraFEST used peptide pools to expand antigen-specific T cells, then sequenced TCRs. The sample comes from a study of vaccination and CD4 T cells after COVID-19. Study overall: The convalescent group had six males, four females, seven Caucasians, two Asians, one multiracial. Notes on the study in general: Among those convalescent, a median approximately 83% of reactive clones emerged solely post-vaccination.

The sequenced sample was CD4+ T cells from blood, cultured in vitro, obtained about 7 months after SARS-CoV-2 vaccination. The clonotype was recovered from a human donor who had recovered from COVID-19. The rearrangement joins TRBV6-1 to TRBJ2-5, with 8 bases aligning to TRBD2. DNA for the CDR3: TGTGCCAGCAGTCGTACTAGCGGACCCCAAGAGACCCAGTACTTC. It specifies CASSRTSGPQETQYF.